Listed here is a single TCR beta chain. The CDR3 consists of 15 residues. Germline values: CDR1 SGHDT, CDR2 YYEEEE. Trimming took 4 bases from V and 2 from J, leaving 15 bases between them. The sample is drawn from a study of blood T cell repertoires in COVID-19. Overall study context: Acute-phase and convalescent COVID-19 samples originated in the United States, Italy and Spain. The cDNA or gDNA used as material had been derived from T cells, B-cell-depleted T cells, or PBMCs.

Generated by immunoSEQ multiplex PCR, the TCRdb table keeps only in-frame clones and is missing some. Found here are a few hundred thousand clones, about 86% of them singletons; the top ten hold about 3.6%. The origin of this receptor is a man younger than 30 with active or convalescent COVID-19. The sample comprised peripheral blood. V is TRBV5-6 and J is TRBJ2-5, with a possible D match to TRBD2 (7 bases). For the CDR3, the DNA is TGTGCCAGCAGCCCCGTGCGGGGGCGGCAAGAGACCCAGTACTTC. It codes for CASSPVRGRQETQYF.